Listed below are T cell receptor beta chains from one sample, sequenced in a study of technical replicates of blood from a handful of donors. The method was immunoSEQ multiplex PCR; TCRdb's version includes in-frame clones alone and lacks a portion of them. The table has approximately 75,000 clones, roughly 77% seen once; the top ten hold 3.5% to 4%. The sequenced material came from PBMCs. The receptors derive from a human donor in good health. Some clones in this sample may be carry-over from other donors' samples. Each CDR3 is given with its conserved first and last residue. The order of the fields is CDR3 protein, CDR3 DNA, clone size, V gene, J gene, D gene. A D gene is named only where the DNA matches it firmly. The size of a clone is reported for some rows only, either as once, few or many, or as a class for expanded clones.

CATSGPYEQYF	TGTGCCACCAGCGGGCCATACGAGCAGTACTTC	.	TRBV15	TRBJ2-7	.
CASSVGGGTSTDTQYF	TGTGCCAGCAGCGTTGGCGGGGGAACTAGCACAGATACGCAGTATTTT	.	TRBV9	TRBJ2-3	TRBD2
CASSVVDGALGTEAFF	TGTGCCAGCAGCGTAGTCGATGGGGCCCTGGGCACTGAAGCTTTCTTT	.	TRBV9	TRBJ1-1	.
CASSAPYLNSPLHF	TGTGCCAGCAGCGCTCCTTATCTCAATTCACCCCTCCACTTT	.	TRBV9	TRBJ1-6	.
CASSQNPGLGTDTQYF	TGCGCCAGCAGCCAAAACCCGGGACTCGGCACAGATACGCAGTATTTT	.	TRBV4-3	TRBJ2-3	.
CSVEDRGSRDTQYF	TGCAGCGTTGAAGATCGGGGGAGCCGGGATACGCAGTATTTT	.	TRBV29-1	TRBJ2-3	.
CSVEFRGYEQYF	TGCAGCGTTGAATTTCGGGGCTACGAGCAGTACTTC	.	TRBV29-1	TRBJ2-7	.
CASSVSQGYQETQYF	TGTGCCAGTAGTGTATCACAGGGCTACCAAGAGACCCAGTACTTC	.	TRBV19	TRBJ2-5	.
CAWTPTRQVNTEAFF	TGTGCCTGGACACCTACGAGACAGGTCAACACTGAAGCTTTCTTT	.	TRBV30	TRBJ1-1	.
CASSLSFQGGYEQYF	TGTGCCAGCAGTTTATCGTTCCAGGGAGGGTACGAGCAGTACTTC	.	TRBV27	TRBJ2-7	TRBD2
CATSREGQGLVETQYF	TGTGCCACCAGCAGAGAGGGACAGGGGCTGGTAGAGACCCAGTACTTC	.	TRBV15	TRBJ2-5	TRBD1
CAWSRAGGSEKLFF	TGTGCCTGGAGCCGAGCAGGGGGTAGTGAAAAACTGTTTTTT	.	TRBV30	TRBJ1-4	TRBD1
CASSPGLAYEQFF	TGTGCCAGCAGCCCGGGACTAGCGTATGAGCAGTTCTTC	.	TRBV11-3	TRBJ2-1	TRBD2
CSVIDGGSYTF	TGCAGCGTTATCGACGGCGGCAGCTACACCTTC	.	TRBV29-1	TRBJ1-2	.
CASSQRAEGGSYEQYF	TGTGCCAGCAGCCAGAGGGCCGAAGGGGGATCCTACGAGCAGTACTTC	.	TRBV4-2	TRBJ2-7	.
CASSLNLAGGMNKFF	TGTGCCAGCAGCTTAAATTTGGCGGGGGGGATGAATAAGTTCTTC	.	TRBV7-9	TRBJ2-1	TRBD2
CASSHRPLGYTF	TGTGCCAGCAGTCACAGACCATTGGGCTACACCTTC	.	TRBV28	TRBJ1-2	.
CASSVPLTGDIQETQYF	TGTGCCAGCAGTGTCCCACTCACAGGTGACATACAAGAGACCCAGTACTTC	.	TRBV2	TRBJ2-5	.
CAWSVAETQYF	TGTGCCTGGAGTGTGGCAGAGACCCAGTACTTC	.	TRBV30	TRBJ2-5	.
CASSAGQFTDTQYF	TGTGCCAGTAGCGCCGGACAGTTCACAGATACGCAGTATTTT	.	TRBV19	TRBJ2-3	.
CASSQDPGNYGYTF	TGTGCCAGCAGCCAAGATCCGGGGAACTATGGCTACACCTTC	few	TRBV4-2	TRBJ1-2	.
CASSPGVGLEAFF	TGTGCCAGCAGTCCCGGAGTCGGACTTGAAGCTTTCTTT	.	TRBV6-6	TRBJ1-1	.
CAWSLTGYSQPQHF	TGTGCCTGGAGTTTGACAGGGTACAGTCAGCCCCAGCATTTT	.	TRBV30	TRBJ1-5	TRBD1
CASSGRDSLYEQYF	TGTGCCAGCAGCGGCCGGGACAGCCTCTACGAGCAGTACTTC	.	TRBV7-9	TRBJ2-7	TRBD1
CASSHSLGERNQPQHF	TGTGCCAGCAGTCACTCCCTCGGGGAGAGAAATCAGCCCCAGCATTTT	.	TRBV6-5	TRBJ1-5	.
CASSLNSGGIIGANVLTF	TGTGCCAGCAGCTTGAACTCAGGGGGAATTATTGGGGCCAACGTCCTGACTTTC	.	TRBV5-6	TRBJ2-6	TRBD1
CSVGAGGNEKLFF	TGCAGCGTTGGGGCAGGGGGGAATGAAAAACTGTTTTTT	.	TRBV29-1	TRBJ1-4	TRBD1
CASSPATGYNSPLHF	TGTGCCAGCAGCCCGGCGACAGGATATAATTCACCCCTCCACTTT	.	TRBV5-6	TRBJ1-6	.